This T cell receptor beta chain was recovered during a study of blood T cell repertoires in COVID-19. About the research overall: The study drew acute and convalescent COVID-19 samples from the United States, Italy and Spain. In each case, the material was cDNA or gDNA derived from T cells, B-cell-depleted T cells, or PBMCs.

Authors' methods: Amplification of reference gene primers was used by the study to estimate nucleated cell counts. Measured with immunoSEQ multiplex PCR; TCRdb has only the in-frame clones, and not every one. V and J calls plus clone size are reproduced from that table; the DNA served to infer D and trimming. The table lists under 300,000 clones, 65% to 80% of them singletons. The germline CDR1 and CDR2 sequences are MDHEN and SYDVKM. The CDR3 runs 17 residues. The J segment lost 5 bases and the V segment lost 4 bases, leaving 17 bases of the junction unmatched. The clonotype originates from a middle-aged woman with active or convalescent COVID-19. Sequencing used peripheral blood. The J gene is TRBJ2-7, the V gene TRBV28; TRBD2 agrees at 7 bases. This CDR3 reads CASSSGGGDWGRHEQYF. The CDR3 region has the DNA TGTGCCAGCAGTTCTGGGGGGGGAGACTGGGGAAGACACGAGCAGTACTTC. The full variable domain, with the rest looked up from reference TRBV28 and TRBJ2-7, is DVKVTQSSRYLVKRTGEKVFLECVQDMDHENMFWYRQDPGLGLRLIYFSYDVKMKEKGDIPEGYSVSREKKERFSLILESASTNQTSMYLCASSSGGGDWGRHEQYFGPGTRLTVT.